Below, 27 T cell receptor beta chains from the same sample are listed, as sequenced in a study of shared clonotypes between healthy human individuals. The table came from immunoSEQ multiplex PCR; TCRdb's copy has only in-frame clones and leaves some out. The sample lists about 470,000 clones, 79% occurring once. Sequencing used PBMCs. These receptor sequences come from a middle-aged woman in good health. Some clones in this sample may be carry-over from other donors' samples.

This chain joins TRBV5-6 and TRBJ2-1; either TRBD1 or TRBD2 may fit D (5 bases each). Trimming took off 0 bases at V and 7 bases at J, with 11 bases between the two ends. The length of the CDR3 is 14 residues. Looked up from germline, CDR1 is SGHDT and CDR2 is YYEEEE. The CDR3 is CASSLGGGDNEQFF. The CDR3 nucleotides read TGTGCCAGCAGCTTGGGTGGGGGAGATAATGAGCAGTTCTTC.

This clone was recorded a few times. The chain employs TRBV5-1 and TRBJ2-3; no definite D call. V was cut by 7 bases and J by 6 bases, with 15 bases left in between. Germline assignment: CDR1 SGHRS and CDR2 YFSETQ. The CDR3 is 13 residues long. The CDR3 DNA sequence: TGCGCCAGCTTGGGCCTTGAGATGGATACGCAGTATTTT. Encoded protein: CASLGLEMDTQYF. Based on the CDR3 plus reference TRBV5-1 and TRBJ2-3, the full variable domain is KAGVTQTPRYLIKTRGQQVTLSCSPISGHRSVSWYQQTPGQGLQFLFEYFSETQRNKGNFPGRFSGRQFSNSRSEMNVSTLELGDSALYLCASLGLEMDTQYFGPGTRLTVL.

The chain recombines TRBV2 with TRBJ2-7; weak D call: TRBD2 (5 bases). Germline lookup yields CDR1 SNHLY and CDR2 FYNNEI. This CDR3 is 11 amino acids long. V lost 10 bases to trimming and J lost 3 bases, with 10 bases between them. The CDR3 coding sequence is TGTGCCACCAGGACTTTCTACGAGCAGTACTTC. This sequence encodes CATRTFYEQYF.

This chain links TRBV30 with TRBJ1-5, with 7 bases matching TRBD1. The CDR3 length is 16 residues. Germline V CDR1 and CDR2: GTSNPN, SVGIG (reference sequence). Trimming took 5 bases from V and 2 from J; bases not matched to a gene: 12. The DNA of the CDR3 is TGTGCCTGGTCGACAGGGATGGAGTTCGGCAATCAGCCCCAGCATTTT. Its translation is CAWSTGMEFGNQPQHF.

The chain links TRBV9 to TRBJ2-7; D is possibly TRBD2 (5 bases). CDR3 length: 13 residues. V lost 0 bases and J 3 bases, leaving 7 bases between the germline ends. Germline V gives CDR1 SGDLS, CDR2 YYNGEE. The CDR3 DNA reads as TGTGCCAGCAGCGTAGACGGGGACTACGAGCAGTACTTC. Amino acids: CASSVDGDYEQYF.

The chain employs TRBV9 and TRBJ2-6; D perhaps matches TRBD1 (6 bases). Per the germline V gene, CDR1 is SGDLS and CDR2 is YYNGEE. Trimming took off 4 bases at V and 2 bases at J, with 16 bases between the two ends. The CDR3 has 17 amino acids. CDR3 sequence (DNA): TGTGCCAGCAGCAGGCAGACCAGGGGCGCTGGGGCCAACGTCCTGACTTTC. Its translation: CASSRQTRGAGANVLTF.

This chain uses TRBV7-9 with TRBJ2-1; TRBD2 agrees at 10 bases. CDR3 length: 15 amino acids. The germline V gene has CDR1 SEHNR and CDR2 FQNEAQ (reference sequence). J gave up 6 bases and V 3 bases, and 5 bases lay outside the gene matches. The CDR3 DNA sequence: TGTGCCAGCAGCTTCCCGGGACTAGCGCCCAATGAGCAGTTCTTC. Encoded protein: CASSFPGLAPNEQFF.

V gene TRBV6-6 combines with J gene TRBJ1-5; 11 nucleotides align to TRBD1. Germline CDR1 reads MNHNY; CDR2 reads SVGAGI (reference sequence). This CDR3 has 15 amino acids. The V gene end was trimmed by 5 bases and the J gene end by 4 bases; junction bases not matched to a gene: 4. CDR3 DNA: TGTGCCAGCAGTGCCCGGGACAGGGGGAATCAGCCCCAGCATTTT. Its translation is CASSARDRGNQPQHF.

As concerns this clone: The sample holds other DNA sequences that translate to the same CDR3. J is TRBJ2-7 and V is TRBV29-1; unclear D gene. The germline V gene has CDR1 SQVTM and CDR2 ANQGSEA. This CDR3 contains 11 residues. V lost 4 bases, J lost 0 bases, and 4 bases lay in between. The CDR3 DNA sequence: TGCAGCGTTGGGAGCTCCTACGAGCAGTACTTC. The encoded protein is CSVGSSYEQYF.

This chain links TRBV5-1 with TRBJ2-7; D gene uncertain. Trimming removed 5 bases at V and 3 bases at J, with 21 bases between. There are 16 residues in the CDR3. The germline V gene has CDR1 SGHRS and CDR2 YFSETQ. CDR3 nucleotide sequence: TGCGCCAGCAGAAAGGGCCAGACCCAGTACTACTACGAGCAGTACTTC. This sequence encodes CASRKGQTQYYYEQYF.

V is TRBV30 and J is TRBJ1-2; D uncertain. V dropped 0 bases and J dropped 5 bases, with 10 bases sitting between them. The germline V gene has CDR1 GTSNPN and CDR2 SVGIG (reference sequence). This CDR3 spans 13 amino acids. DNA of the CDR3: TGTGCCTGGAGTGTAATTGCTGGTTATGGCTACACCTTC. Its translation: CAWSVIAGYGYTF.

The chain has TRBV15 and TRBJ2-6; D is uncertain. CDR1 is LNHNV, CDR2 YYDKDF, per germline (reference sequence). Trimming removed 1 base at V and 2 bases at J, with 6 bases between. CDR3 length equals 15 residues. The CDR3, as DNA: TGTGCCACCAGCAGAGGGTTTCCTGGGGCCAACGTCCTGACTTTC. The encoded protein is CATSRGFPGANVLTF. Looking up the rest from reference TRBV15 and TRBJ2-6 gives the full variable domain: DAMVIQNPRYQVTQFGKPVTLSCSQTLNHNVMYWYQQKSSQAPKLLFHYYDKDFNNEADTPDNFQSRRPNTSFCFLDIRSPGLGDTAMYLCATSRGFPGANVLTFGAGSRLTVL.

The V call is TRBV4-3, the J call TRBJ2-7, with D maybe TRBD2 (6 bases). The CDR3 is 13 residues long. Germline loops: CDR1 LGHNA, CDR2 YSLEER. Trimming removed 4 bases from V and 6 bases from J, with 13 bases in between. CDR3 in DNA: TGCGCCAGCAGCCGCCCACTGGGGGGCGAGCAGTACTTC. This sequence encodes CASSRPLGGEQYF.

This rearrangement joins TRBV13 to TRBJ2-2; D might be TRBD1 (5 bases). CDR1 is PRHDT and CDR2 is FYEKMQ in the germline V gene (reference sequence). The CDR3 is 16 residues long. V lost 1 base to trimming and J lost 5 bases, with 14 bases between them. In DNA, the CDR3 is TGTGCCAGCAGCTTAGCCCAGGGAAGCTGGACCGGGGAGCTGTTTTTT. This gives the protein CASSLAQGSWTGELFF.

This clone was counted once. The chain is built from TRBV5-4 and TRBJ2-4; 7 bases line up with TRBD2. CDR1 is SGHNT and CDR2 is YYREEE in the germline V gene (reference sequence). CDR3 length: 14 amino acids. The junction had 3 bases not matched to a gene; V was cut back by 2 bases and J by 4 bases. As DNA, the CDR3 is TGTGCCAGCAGCTTAACCGGGGGGAAAAACATTCAGTACTTC. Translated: CASSLTGGKNIQYF.

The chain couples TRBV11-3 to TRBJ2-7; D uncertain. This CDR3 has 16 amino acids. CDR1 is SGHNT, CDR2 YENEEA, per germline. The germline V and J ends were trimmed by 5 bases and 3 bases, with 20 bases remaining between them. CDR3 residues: CASSVPSRPRFYEQYF. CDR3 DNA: TGTGCCAGCAGCGTTCCGAGCCGTCCTAGATTCTACGAGCAGTACTTC.

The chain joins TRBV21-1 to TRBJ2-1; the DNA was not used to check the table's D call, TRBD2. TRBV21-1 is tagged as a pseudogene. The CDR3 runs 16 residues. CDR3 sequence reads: CASSKAPSGSFGEQFF. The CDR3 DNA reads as TGTGCCAGCAGCAAAGCGCCTAGCGGGAGCTTCGGTGAGCAGTTCTTC.

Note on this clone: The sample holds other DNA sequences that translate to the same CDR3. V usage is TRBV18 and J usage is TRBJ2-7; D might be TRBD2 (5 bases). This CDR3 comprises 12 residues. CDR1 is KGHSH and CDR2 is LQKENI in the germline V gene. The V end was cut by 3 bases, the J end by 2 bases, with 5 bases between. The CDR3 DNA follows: TGTGCCAGCTCACCGCGGGCCTACGAGCAGTACTTC. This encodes CASSPRAYEQYF.

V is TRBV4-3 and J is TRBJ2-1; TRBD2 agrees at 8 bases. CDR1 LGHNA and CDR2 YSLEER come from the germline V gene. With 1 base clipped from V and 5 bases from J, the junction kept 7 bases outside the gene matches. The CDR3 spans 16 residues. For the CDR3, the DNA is TGCGCCAGCAGCCAAGCTGTATTAGCGGGGAACAATGAGCAGTTCTTC. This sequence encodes CASSQAVLAGNNEQFF.

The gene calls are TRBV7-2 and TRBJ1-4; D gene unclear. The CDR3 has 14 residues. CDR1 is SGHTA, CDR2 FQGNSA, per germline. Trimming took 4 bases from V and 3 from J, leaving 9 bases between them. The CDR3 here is CASSSRSPNEKLFF. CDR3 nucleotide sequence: TGTGCCAGCAGCTCTAGAAGCCCTAATGAAAAACTGTTTTTT.

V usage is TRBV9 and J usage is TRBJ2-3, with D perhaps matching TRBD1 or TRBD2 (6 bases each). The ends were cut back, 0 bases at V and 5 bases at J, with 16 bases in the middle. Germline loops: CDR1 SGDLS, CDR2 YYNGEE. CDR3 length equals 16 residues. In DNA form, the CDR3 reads TGTGCCAGCAGCGTAGAGGGTCGGAGGGGGGAAGATACGCAGTATTTT. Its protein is CASSVEGRRGEDTQYF. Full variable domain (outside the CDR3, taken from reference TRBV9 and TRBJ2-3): DSGVTQTPKHLITATGQRVTLRCSPRSGDLSVYWYQQSLDQGLQFLIQYYNGEERAKGNILERFSAQQFPDLHSELNLSSLELGDSALYFCASSVEGRRGEDTQYFGPGTRLTVL.

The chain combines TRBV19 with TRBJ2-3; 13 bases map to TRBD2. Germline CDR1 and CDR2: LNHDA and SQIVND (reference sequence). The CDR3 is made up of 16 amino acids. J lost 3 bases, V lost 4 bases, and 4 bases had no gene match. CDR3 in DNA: TGTGCCAGTAGTACACGGACTAGCGGGAGTACAGATACGCAGTATTTT. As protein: CASSTRTSGSTDTQYF.

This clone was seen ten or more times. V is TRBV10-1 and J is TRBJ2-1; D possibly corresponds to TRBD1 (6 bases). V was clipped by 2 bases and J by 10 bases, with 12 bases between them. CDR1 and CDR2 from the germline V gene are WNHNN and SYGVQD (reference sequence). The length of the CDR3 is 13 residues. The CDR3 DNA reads TGCGCCAGCAGTGAGCACTTTACAGGGGAGCAGTTCTTC. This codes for CASSEHFTGEQFF.

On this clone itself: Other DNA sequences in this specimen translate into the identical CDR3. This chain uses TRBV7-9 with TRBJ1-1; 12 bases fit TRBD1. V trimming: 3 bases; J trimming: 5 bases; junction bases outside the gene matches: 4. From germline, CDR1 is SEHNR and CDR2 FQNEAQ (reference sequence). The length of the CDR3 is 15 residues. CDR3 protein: CASSLGQGARTEAFF. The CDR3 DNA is TGTGCCAGCAGCTTGGGACAGGGGGCGCGAACTGAAGCTTTCTTT.

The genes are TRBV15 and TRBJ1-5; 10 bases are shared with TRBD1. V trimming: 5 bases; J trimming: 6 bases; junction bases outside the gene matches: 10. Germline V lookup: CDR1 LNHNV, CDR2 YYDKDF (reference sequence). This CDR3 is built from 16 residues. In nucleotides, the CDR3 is TGTGCCACCAGCCCCTCGGACAGGGGGTTGTCTCAGCCCCAGCATTTT. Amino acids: CATSPSDRGLSQPQHF.

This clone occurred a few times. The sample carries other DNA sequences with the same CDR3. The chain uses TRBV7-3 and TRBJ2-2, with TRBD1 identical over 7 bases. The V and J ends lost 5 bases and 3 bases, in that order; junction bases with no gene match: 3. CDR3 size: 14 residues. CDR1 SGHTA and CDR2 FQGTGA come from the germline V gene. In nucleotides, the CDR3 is TGTGCCAGCAGCCTCAGGGGGTACACCGGGGAGCTGTTTTTT. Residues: CASSLRGYTGELFF.

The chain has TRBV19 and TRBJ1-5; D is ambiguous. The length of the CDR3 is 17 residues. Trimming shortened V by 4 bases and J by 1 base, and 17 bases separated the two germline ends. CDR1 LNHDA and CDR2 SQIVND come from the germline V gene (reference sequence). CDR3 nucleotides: TGTGCCAGTAGTACCCCAGGAGGGATTGGAAGCAATCAGCCCCAGCATTTT. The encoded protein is CASSTPGGIGSNQPQHF.